The entry below gives a single T cell receptor beta chain sequence along with its context. With 6 bases clipped from V and 8 bases from J, the junction kept 6 bases outside the gene matches. This CDR3 region has 13 residues. The sample originates from a study of blood T cell repertoires in COVID-19. Background on the study: The United States, Italy and Spain were the sources of the acute and convalescent COVID-19 samples.

The participants were between roughly 18 and 100 years old and came from roughly 24 US areas. Profiling relied on immunoSEQ multiplex PCR, and the TCRdb table lists in-frame clones only, not all of them. The table records 300,000 to 350,000 clones, approximately 83% of them present only once. Sequenced sample: PBMCs or T cells enriched from blood (not recorded which). This sequence was found in a woman aged 40 to 50 with acute COVID-19. This chain links TRBV12-3 or TRBV12-4 with TRBJ1-2; 10 bases agree with TRBD1. CDR3 sequence: CASSRGQGIGYTF. CDR3 coding DNA: TGTGCCAGCAGCCGGGGACAGGGGATCGGCTACACCTTC.